This T cell receptor (beta chain) was sequenced in a study of cytomegalovirus exposure and HLA in healthy donors. PCR used 60 Vbeta primers and 13 Jbeta primers. Profiled with immunoSEQ multiplex PCR; TCRdb holds only in-frame clones, not every one. Found here are 100,000 or so clones, about 77% of them singletons; the top ten hold about 4.5%. This clone appeared once. The CDR3 length is 15 residues. The V gene lost 0 bases and the J gene lost 6 bases, with 14 bases spanning the gap. The germline CDR1 and CDR2 sequences are MGHRA and YSYEKL. The sample taken for sequencing was PBMCs. The chain is built from TRBV4-1 and TRBJ1-1, with a weak D call TRBD1 (5 bases). The TCR sequence derives from a young woman in good health and CMV-seropositive. The CDR3 is CASSQDPGGPPEAFF. CDR3 coding DNA: TGCGCCAGCAGCCAAGACCCCGGGGGTCCCCCTGAAGCTTTCTTT.